A selection of T cell receptor beta chains follows, all from one sample in a study of tumor and adjacent non-tumor tissue in lung cancer. Using its own MiXCR run on the multiplex PCR reads, TCRdb lists one record per CDR3 protein. The sample lists approximately 120,000 distinct CDR3 sequences; roughly 73% were seen once. The sample was lung tumor tissue. The receptors were sampled from a woman in her sixties or seventies with non-small cell lung cancer. Each CDR3 is given with its conserved first and last residue. The D gene is left open where the match is weak. Clone size is not always given. Where it is, it says once, few, many or a class for expanded clones.

d_call: TRBD2
clone_size: .
v_call: TRBV6-6
j_call: TRBJ2-7
cdr3_aa: CASSRQTAGEYERYF
cdr3_nt: TGTGCCAGCAGTCGCCAGACAGCGGGAGAGTACGAGCGGTACTTC

d_call: TRBD2
clone_size: .
v_call: TRBV12-3/TRBV12-4
j_call: TRBJ2-3
cdr3_aa: CASSLDWREALGDTQYF
cdr3_nt: TGTGCCAGCAGCCTGGACTGGCGGGAGGCCCTTGGAGATACGCAGTATTTT

d_call: .
clone_size: .
v_call: TRBV11-2
j_call: TRBJ2-1
cdr3_aa: CASSNTGTAGSEQFF
cdr3_nt: TGTGCCAGCAGCAATACCGGGACGGCCGGGAGTGAGCAGTTCTTC

d_call: TRBD1
clone_size: .
v_call: TRBV6-2/TRBV6-3
j_call: TRBJ1-1
cdr3_aa: CASLGQGQYAEALF
cdr3_nt: TGTGCCAGTCTGGGACAGGGACAGTACGCTGAAGCTCTCTTT

d_call: .
clone_size: .
v_call: TRBV5-4
j_call: TRBJ1-2
cdr3_aa: CASPAGIEGYTF
cdr3_nt: TGTGCCTCCCCGGCAGGAATCGAAGGCTACACCTTT

d_call: .
clone_size: .
v_call: TRBV20-1
j_call: TRBJ2-2
cdr3_aa: CSVNGQTGEPLF
cdr3_nt: TGCAGTGTTAATGGACAGACCGGGGAGCCGCTTTTT

d_call: TRBD1
clone_size: once
v_call: TRBV11-3
j_call: TRBJ2-1
cdr3_aa: CASSLVGQGDVFF
cdr3_nt: TGTGCCAGCAGCTTAGTGGGACAGGGGGACGTGTTCTTC

d_call: TRBD1
clone_size: many
v_call: TRBV20-1
j_call: TRBJ1-5
cdr3_aa: CSAGDRPQHF
cdr3_nt: TGCAGTGCTGGGGACAGGCCCCAGCATTTT

d_call: TRBD1
clone_size: .
v_call: TRBV28
j_call: TRBJ1-5
cdr3_aa: CASRPGTGEAQPQHF
cdr3_nt: TGTGCCAGCAGGCCAGGGACAGGGGAAGCTCAGCCCCAGCATTTT

d_call: TRBD2
clone_size: many
v_call: TRBV4-1
j_call: TRBJ2-4
cdr3_aa: CASSQNLGRAVNIQYF
cdr3_nt: TGCGCCAGCAGCCAGAACCTCGGGAGGGCCGTAAACATTCAGTACTTC

d_call: .
clone_size: many
v_call: TRBV6-6
j_call: TRBJ2-3
cdr3_aa: CASRGIASTDTQYF
cdr3_nt: TGTGCCAGCAGGGGTATCGCTAGCACAGATACGCAGTATTTT

d_call: .
clone_size: .
v_call: TRBV6-2/TRBV6-3
j_call: TRBJ1-4
cdr3_aa: CASGGADATNEKLFF
cdr3_nt: TGTGCCAGCGGTGGAGCAGACGCAACTAATGAAAAATTGTTTTTT

d_call: .
clone_size: .
v_call: TRBV11-2
j_call: TRBJ1-1
cdr3_aa: CASSLNTGNIEAFF
cdr3_nt: TGCGCCAGTAGCTTAAATACAGGGAACATTGAAGCTTTCTTT

d_call: .
clone_size: .
v_call: TRBV29-1
j_call: TRBJ1-1
cdr3_aa: CRIGEGRSYTEAFF
cdr3_nt: TGCAGAATTGGTGAGGGGAGGTCGTACACTGAAGCTTTCTTT

d_call: .
clone_size: few
v_call: TRBV6-2/TRBV6-3
j_call: TRBJ2-6
cdr3_aa: CASSYRSSGTNVLTF
cdr3_nt: TGTGCCAGCAGTTACCGGAGCTCTGGGACCAACGTCCTGACTTTC

d_call: TRBD1
clone_size: .
v_call: TRBV4-3
j_call: TRBJ2-6
cdr3_aa: CASSRGQESSGDDVLTF
cdr3_nt: TGCGCCAGCAGCCGAGGACAGGAGAGCTCTGGGGACGACGTCCTGACTTTC

d_call: TRBD1
clone_size: .
v_call: TRBV20-1
j_call: TRBJ1-5
cdr3_aa: CSTCGTGRPSNQPQHF
cdr3_nt: TGCAGTACGTGTGGGACAGGCCGGCCGAGCAATCAGCCCCAGCATTTT

d_call: .
clone_size: .
v_call: TRBV11-3
j_call: TRBJ2-1
cdr3_aa: CVSSLELTSGSHNGQFF
cdr3_nt: TGTGTCAGTAGCTTAGAGTTGACTAGTGGGAGCCACAATGGGCAGTTCTTC

d_call: .
clone_size: .
v_call: TRBV11-2
j_call: TRBJ2-7
cdr3_aa: CANSLSTGTPEHYF
cdr3_nt: TGCGCCAACAGCTTATCCACCGGGACACCCGAGCATTACTTC

d_call: .
clone_size: .
v_call: TRBV20-1
j_call: TRBJ2-7
cdr3_aa: CSTSGQTGEQCF
cdr3_nt: TGCAGTACTAGTGGACAAACGGGGGAGCAGTGCTTC

d_call: .
clone_size: once
v_call: TRBV11-2
j_call: TRBJ2-3
cdr3_aa: CDSSATGTATDTQFF
cdr3_nt: TGTGACAGCAGCGCCACCGGGACCGCCACAGATACGCAATTTTTT

d_call: .
clone_size: many
v_call: TRBV6-5
j_call: TRBJ1-2
cdr3_aa: CASSTPRQRDNGYTF
cdr3_nt: TGTGCCAGCAGTACCCCAAGACAGCGGGACAATGGCTACACCTTC

d_call: .
clone_size: .
v_call: TRBV29-1
j_call: TRBJ2-4
cdr3_aa: CSVEGALLAKSIQYF
cdr3_nt: TGCAGCGTTGAGGGGGCATTACTAGCCAAAAGCATTCAGTACTTC

d_call: .
clone_size: .
v_call: TRBV11-2
j_call: TRBJ1-1
cdr3_aa: CPSSLDQSLNTEAFF
cdr3_nt: TGTCCCAGCAGCTTGGATCAGTCCCTGAACACTGAAGCTTTCTTT

d_call: TRBD2
clone_size: .
v_call: TRBV5-1
j_call: TRBJ2-6
cdr3_aa: CASSNYAPGTTVKKSSGANVLTF
cdr3_nt: TGCGCCAGCAGCAACTACGCCCCCGGGACTACCGTAAAGAAAAGCTCTGGGGCCAACGTCCTGACTTTC